The 17 T cell receptor beta chains in this list originate from one sample, sequenced in a study of T cell responses to AZD1222 COVID-19 vaccine. TCRdb's copy holds only in-frame clones and misses some; the assay was immunoSEQ multiplex PCR. The sample has some 84,000 clones, approximately 86% seen once. The input for sequencing was peripheral blood, taken on day 0 of AZD1222 vaccination. The source is an adult in good health.

The V call is TRBV27, the J call TRBJ2-7; unclear D gene. This CDR3 spans 13 amino acids. V was trimmed by 5 bases and J by 0 bases, leaving 8 bases between them. Germline CDR1 reads MNHEY; CDR2 reads SMNVEV (reference sequence). The CDR3 bases are TGTGCCAGCAGTAAAGCGAACTCCTACGAGCAGTACTTC. Its translation: CASSKANSYEQYF.

The CDR3 region has the DNA TGTGCCAGCAGTTTACGAGCAGGTATGGGCCCTGAAGCTTTCTTT. This translates into CASSLRAGMGPEAFF. The V call is TRBV28, the J call TRBJ1-1; D gene ambiguous. The length of the CDR3 is 15 residues. Trimming removed 2 bases at V and 6 bases at J, with 16 bases between. Per germline, CDR1 MDHEN and CDR2 SYDVKM.

The J gene is TRBJ2-7, the V gene TRBV5-5, with D possibly being TRBD1 (6 bases). V lost 0 bases to trimming and J lost 2 bases, with 9 bases between them. The germline CDR1 and CDR2 sequences are SGHKS and YYEKEE (reference sequence). CDR3 length equals 14 residues. The CDR3 coding sequence is TGTGCCAGCAGCTTGGCAGGGGAACCCTACGAGCAGTACTTC. Translating it yields CASSLAGEPYEQYF.

V gene TRBV28 combines with J gene TRBJ1-2; 7 bases map to TRBD1. V dropped 5 bases and J dropped 7; count of bases not matched to a gene: 10. Germline CDR1 MDHEN, CDR2 SYDVKM. This CDR3 has 14 residues. CDR3 loop: CASSADRAPVGYTF. The CDR3 DNA sequence: TGTGCCAGCAGTGCTGACAGGGCCCCAGTTGGCTACACCTTC.

The chain links TRBV27 to TRBJ2-7, with TRBD1 as a possible D gene (7 bases). Germline V lookup: CDR1 MNHEY, CDR2 SMNVEV (reference sequence). V gave up 6 bases and J gave up 2 bases, with 17 bases separating them. The length of the CDR3 is 15 residues. The CDR3 DNA sequence: TGTGCCAGCAGGTATTCCGCAGGGGGGACCTACGAGCAGTACTTC. It translates to CASRYSAGGTYEQYF.

Only one count was recorded for this clone. This rearrangement joins TRBV27 to TRBJ2-7; 7 bases are a match to TRBD2. Per the germline V gene, CDR1 is MNHEY and CDR2 is SMNVEV (reference sequence). V shed 5 bases, J shed 3 bases, and the junction held 7 bases outside the gene matches. CDR3 size: 14 residues. In DNA form, the CDR3 reads TGTGCCAGCAGTCCCCTAGCGGAGATCTACGAGCAGTACTTC. Amino acids: CASSPLAEIYEQYF.

V is TRBV29-1 and J is TRBJ1-3; D gene unclear. V was cut by 4 bases and J by 2 bases, with 9 bases left in between. Germline assignment: CDR1 SQVTM and CDR2 ANQGSEA. The CDR3 spans 13 residues. The CDR3 loop is CSVVVGAGNTIYF. CDR3 nucleotide sequence: TGCAGCGTTGTTGTCGGGGCTGGAAACACCATATATTTT.

The rearrangement joins TRBV13 to TRBJ1-2, with unresolved D. Germline V gene lookup returns CDR1 PRHDT and CDR2 FYEKMQ (reference sequence). The CDR3 covers 13 residues. The V end lost 5 bases, the J end lost 8 bases, and 15 bases lay between the germline ends. The CDR3 sequence: CASSPQRGRGYTF. CDR3 sequence (DNA): TGTGCCAGCAGCCCCCAGAGAGGGCGAGGCTACACCTTC.

This chain uses TRBV2 with TRBJ2-3, with 7 bases aligning to TRBD2. The CDR3 totals 14 residues. V lost 4 bases to trimming and J lost 2 bases; unmatched junction nucleotides: 3. The germline V gene encodes CDR1 SNHLY and CDR2 FYNNEI. The CDR3 nucleotides read TGTGCCAGCAGTGCGAGCGGGAACACAGATACGCAGTATTTT. This gives the protein CASSASGNTDTQYF.

The chain uses TRBV10-2 and TRBJ2-1; a possible D gene is TRBD1 (6 bases). Germline CDR1 is WSHSY and CDR2 is SAAADI. The CDR3 consists of 14 residues. The V and J ends lost 6 bases and 8 bases respectively, with 17 bases between them. The CDR3: CASRPGIQGYEQFF. The CDR3 DNA follows: TGCGCCAGCAGACCAGGCATACAGGGCTATGAGCAGTTCTTC.

The genes are TRBV6-2 or TRBV6-3 and TRBJ2-3; TRBD1 matches 10 bases. CDR1 and CDR2 from the germline V gene are MNHEY and SVGEGT. The CDR3 length is 15 residues. J was trimmed by 1 base and V by 2 bases; bases with no gene match: 0. The CDR3 DNA follows: TGTGCCAGCAGTTACGGGACAGGGGGCACAGATACGCAGTATTTT. It translates to CASSYGTGGTDTQYF.

V usage is TRBV7-9 and J usage is TRBJ2-1, with D unresolved. This CDR3 is built from 17 residues. V lost 3 bases and J 0 bases, leaving 15 bases between the germline ends. Germline CDR1 SEHNR, CDR2 FQNEAQ (reference sequence). The CDR3 DNA sequence: TGTGCCAGCAGCTTGTTAGGGTCCGGTAGCTCCTACAATGAGCAGTTCTTC. Protein sequence: CASSLLGSGSSYNEQFF.

This clone has more than one count but fewer than ten. V usage is TRBV27 and J usage is TRBJ2-7, with 11 bases lining up with TRBD1. Unmatched junction bases numbered 11, after V lost 4 bases and J lost 6 bases. Germline V gene data show CDR1 as MNHEY and CDR2 as SMNVEV (reference sequence). This CDR3 region has 16 residues. The CDR3 nucleotides are TGTGCCAGCAGTTCCACCGGGGGACAGGGGGTTAGCGAGCAGTACTTC. Its protein product is CASSSTGGQGVSEQYF.

The chain has TRBV5-4 and TRBJ2-5; D is possibly TRBD1 (6 bases). The CDR3 loop spans 17 amino acids. From germline, CDR1 is SGHNT and CDR2 YYREEE (reference sequence). The V end lost 4 bases, the J end lost 2 bases, and 21 bases lay between the germline ends. The CDR3 loop is CASSERSPQRGQETQYF. Here the CDR3 DNA reads TGTGCCAGCAGCGAGAGATCCCCTCAAAGGGGGCAAGAGACCCAGTACTTC. Combining the CDR3 with reference TRBV5-4 and TRBJ2-5 gives the whole variable domain ETGVTQSPTHLIKTRGQQVTLRCSSQSGHNTVSWYQQALGQGPQFIFQYYREEENGRGNFPPRFSGLQFPNYSSELNVNALELDDSALYLCASSERSPQRGQETQYFGPGTRLLVL.

The chain links TRBV28 to TRBJ1-5; 7 bases map to TRBD1. Germline V gene sequence: CDR1 MDHEN, CDR2 SYDVKM. The CDR3 loop spans 15 amino acids. V dropped 6 bases and J dropped 1; count of bases not matched to a gene: 6. The CDR3 sequence: CASSKQGNSNQPQHF. CDR3 DNA sequence: TGTGCCAGCAGCAAACAGGGGAACAGCAATCAGCCCCAGCATTTT.

V and J are TRBV19 and TRBJ2-3; 7 nucleotides match TRBD1. The V gene end was trimmed by 1 base and the J gene end by 2 bases; junction bases not matched to a gene: 3. The CDR3 spans 15 residues. Germline-derived CDR1 and CDR2 are LNHDA and SQIVND (reference sequence). The CDR3: CASSIGTGPTDTQYF. As DNA, the CDR3 is TGTGCCAGTAGTATAGGGACAGGACCCACAGATACGCAGTATTTT.

This chain links TRBV24-1 with TRBJ2-1; TRBD1 might be the D (5 bases). Trimming removed 3 bases from V and 3 bases from J, with 8 bases in between. There are 14 residues in the CDR3. Germline CDR1 KGHDR, CDR2 SFDVKD. CDR3 in DNA: TGTGCCACCAGTGATAAGGGGATCTACAATGAGCAGTTCTTC. Amino acids: CATSDKGIYNEQFF.